This TCR beta chain was recovered during a study of blood T cell repertoires in COVID-19. About the study: Material from acute and convalescent COVID-19 was sourced from the United States, Italy and Spain. Sources were T cells, B-cell-depleted T cells, or PBMCs; the material itself was cDNA or gDNA.

Methods used by the authors: By means of reference gene primer amplification, nucleated cell counts were estimated. The assay was immunoSEQ multiplex PCR, and TCRdb's table has in-frame clones only and misses some. D and trimming were read from the DNA, whereas the V and J calls and clone size are those reported in that table. The sample lists about 160,000 clones, roughly 80% occurring once. This CDR3 comprises 15 residues. The V and J ends lost 2 bases and 1 base respectively, with 11 bases between them. Germline V gene sequence: CDR1 SGHNT, CDR2 YENEEA. The V and J genes are TRBV11-3 and TRBJ1-1; D not certain. Sequencing was done on a sample of peripheral blood. The clonotype originates from a man aged 70 or older with acute or convalescent COVID-19. This chain's CDR3 is CASSLSSGGNTEAFF. CDR3 nucleotide sequence: TGTGCCAGCAGCTTATCCTCGGGAGGGAACACTGAAGCTTTCTTT.